A selection of T cell receptor beta chains follows, all from one sample in a study of blood T cell repertoires in COVID-19. TCRdb's copy holds only in-frame clones and misses some; the assay was immunoSEQ multiplex PCR. The sample consists of 400,000 to 550,000 clones, about 85% of them appearing once. Input material: PBMCs or T cells enriched from blood (not recorded which). Receptors were obtained from a woman aged 18-29 years with acute COVID-19. Both conserved end residues are part of each CDR3. A D gene is named only where the DNA matches it firmly. Size values are once, few and many counts, or a class for expanded clones, and some rows have none.

j_gene,d_gene,abundance,v_gene,CDR3nt,CDR3aa
TRBJ2-6,TRBD1,NA,TRBV10-2,TGCGCCAGCACCTCGGCAACAGGGGTTTCTGGGGCCAACGTCCTGACTTTC,CASTSATGVSGANVLTF
TRBJ2-5,TRBD1,NA,TRBV5-1,TGCGCCAGCAGCCAGGACAGGGGGCGGGGAGAGACCCAGTACTTC,CASSQDRGRGETQYF
TRBJ2-1,TRBD2,NA,TRBV6-6,TGTGCCAGCAGGGGAGGGCCGGAGCGGAATGAGCAGTTCTTC,CASRGGPERNEQFF
TRBJ2-5,NA,NA,TRBV19,TGTGCCAGTAGTATTTCGACTGCGGAAGAGACCCAGTACTTC,CASSISTAEETQYF
TRBJ2-7,TRBD1,NA,TRBV9,TGTGCCAGCAGCTCGACAGGGAGTTCCACCGAGCAGTACTTC,CASSSTGSSTEQYF
TRBJ2-2,TRBD1,once,TRBV29-1,TGCAGCGTGGACAACAGGGGGCATAACGGGGAGCTGTTTTTT,CSVDNRGHNGELFF
TRBJ2-5,TRBD2,many,TRBV7-9,TGTGCCTTAGCGGGAGTTACCGTCCGAGAGACCCAGTACTTC,CALAGVTVRETQYF
TRBJ1-4,NA,NA,TRBV27,TGTGCCAGCAGTTCGGGACTATATCAGGGAAAACTGTTTTTT,CASSSGLYQGKLFF
TRBJ1-2,TRBD1,NA,TRBV27,TGTGCCAGCAGCTTCATGGACACAGGGGGGGGCTACACCTTC,CASSFMDTGGGYTF
TRBJ1-6,TRBD1,NA,TRBV6-1,TGTGCCAGCAGTGAAGATTTGAACAGGGGGACCTATAATTCACCCCTCCACTTT,CASSEDLNRGTYNSPLHF